The present T cell receptor (beta chain) was sequenced within a study of cytomegalovirus exposure and HLA in healthy donors. Study results and caveats: Through in vitro validation, a few CMV-associated chains were shown to be specific for CMV antigens. Previous analysis showed most TCR beta V segments were productive about 87% or about 30% of the time.

This clone came up a few times. Its antigen is not known. This CDR3 spans 14 amino acids. Germline CDR1 is MNHEY and CDR2 is SVGAGI. The V end lost 7 bases, the J end lost 3 bases, and 14 bases lay between the germline ends. The primer mix had 60 Vbeta and 13 Jbeta primers. Assay used: immunoSEQ multiplex PCR; TCRdb lists only in-frame clones, some missing. The table lists about 200,000 clones, over 9.5% of them singletons, with more than 7% in the top ten. Sample: PBMCs. The chain uses TRBV6-5 and TRBJ2-3; TRBD2 is a possible D gene (7 bases). The clonotype was recovered from a man in his fifties in good health and CMV-seropositive. The CDR3 DNA is TGTGCCAGCAATGAGGGGGGGCGTACAGATACGCAGTATTTT. This codes for CASNEGGRTDTQYF.